The 25 T cell receptor beta chains below come from one sample, sequenced in a study of blood T cell repertoires in COVID-19. This table comes from immunoSEQ multiplex PCR, and its TCRdb copy is limited to in-frame clones, with some not included. The table shows fewer than 110,000 clones, with more than 80% occurring only once. Specimen: peripheral blood. These receptors were taken from a woman aged 60 to 75 with acute or convalescent COVID-19.

V and J are TRBV5-1 and TRBJ2-1; 12 nucleotides line up with TRBD2. Per germline, CDR1 SGHRS and CDR2 YFSETQ. The CDR3 spans 19 residues. V gave up 0 bases and J gave up 5 bases; unmatched junction bases: 12. In DNA form, the CDR3 reads TGCGCCAGCAGCTTGGGGACAGGGATAAGGACTAGCGGGAACAATGAGCAGTTCTTC. Translated: CASSLGTGIRTSGNNEQFF.

The chain combines TRBV2 with TRBJ1-1; 7 bases agree with TRBD1. From germline, CDR1 is SNHLY and CDR2 FYNNEI. This CDR3 is built from 13 residues. With 10 bases clipped from V and 0 bases from J, the junction kept 5 bases outside the gene matches. The CDR3 region has the DNA TGTGCCAATTTACAGGGGCTGAACACTGAAGCTTTCTTT. Amino acids: CANLQGLNTEAFF. Using reference TRBV2 and TRBJ1-1 for the parts outside the CDR3, the full variable domain is EPEVTQTPSHQVTQMGQEVILRCVPISNHLYFYWYRQILGQKVEFLVSFYNNEISEKSEIFDDQFSVERPDGSNFTLKIRSTKLEDSAMYFCANLQGLNTEAFFGQGTRLTVV.

V is TRBV15 and J is TRBJ2-7; TRBD2 agrees at 8 bases. Per germline, CDR1 LNHNV and CDR2 YYDKDF (reference sequence). The CDR3 loop spans 15 amino acids. V lost 6 bases and J lost 2; bases outside the gene matches: 9. The CDR3 coding sequence is TGTGCCACCAGTAAGACCCGGGAGGGGGCCTACGAGCAGTACTTC. Translation: CATSKTREGAYEQYF.

The CDR3 loop is CASSDDRGVNEKLFF. The CDR3 DNA reads TGTGCCAGCAGTGACGACAGGGGGGTAAATGAAAAACTGTTTTTT. The J gene is TRBJ1-4, the V gene TRBV25-1; TRBD1 agrees at 9 bases. The V segment lost 3 bases and the J segment 5 bases; nucleotides outside the gene matches: 4. CDR1 MGHDK and CDR2 SYGVNS come from the germline V gene. The CDR3 has 15 amino acids.

In its sample, this clone was seen once. The chain carries TRBV14 and TRBJ1-1, with 7 positions matching TRBD1. V shed 0 bases, J shed 2 bases, and the junction held 12 bases outside the gene matches. The V gene's germline CDR1 is SGHDN and CDR2 FVKESK. The CDR3 is 18 residues long. CDR3 DNA sequence: TGTGCCAGCAGCCAAGAGTTTACAGGGGAGCTAGACAACACTGAAGCTTTCTTT. It codes for CASSQEFTGELDNTEAFF.

The chain recombines TRBV6-5 with TRBJ1-2; 7 positions agree with TRBD1. The V segment lost 6 bases and the J segment 4 bases; nucleotides outside the gene matches: 8. Germline V gene lookup returns CDR1 MNHEY and CDR2 SVGAGI. CDR3 size: 14 residues. The CDR3 nucleotides are TGTGCCAGCAGACGGGACAGCAATTCCTATGGCTACACCTTC. This sequence encodes CASRRDSNSYGYTF.

The chain combines TRBV7-9 with TRBJ1-1; D is undetermined. The CDR3 length is 14 residues. CDR1 is SEHNR, CDR2 FQNEAQ, per germline (reference sequence). V lost 6 bases and J lost 5, with 16 bases in between. The CDR3 reads CASSFSSDGTEAFF. The CDR3 nucleotides read TGTGCCAGCAGTTTCTCTTCCGACGGGACTGAAGCTTTCTTT.

This chain joins TRBV28 and TRBJ1-1; 12 bases are a match to TRBD1. The V and J ends lost 5 bases and 11 bases, in that order; junction bases with no gene match: 18. This CDR3 comprises 17 residues. Germline CDR1 and CDR2: MDHEN and SYDVKM. In DNA, the CDR3 is TGTGCCAGCAGTCCTGGGACAGGGGGCGTCATTTCCCTCCGGGCTTTCTTT. It encodes CASSPGTGGVISLRAFF.

V is TRBV7-9 and J is TRBJ2-1; 7 positions agree with TRBD2. Germline loops: CDR1 SEHNR, CDR2 FQNEAQ (reference sequence). Trimming cost V 5 bases and J 8 bases; bases outside gene matches: 3. This CDR3 is built from 12 residues. The CDR3 here is CASSRTSHEQFF. In nucleotides, the CDR3 is TGTGCCAGCAGCCGGACTAGTCATGAGCAGTTCTTC.

CDR3 sequence reads: CASSPGGISYNEQFF. Here the CDR3 DNA reads TGTGCCAGCAGCCCGGGAGGGATCTCCTACAATGAGCAGTTCTTC. The V gene is TRBV11-3, the J gene TRBJ2-1; 8 bases align to TRBD2. This CDR3 is 15 amino acids long. Germline CDR1 reads SGHNT; CDR2 reads YENEEA. J gave up 0 bases and V 5 bases, and 3 bases lay outside the gene matches.

This chain connects TRBV24-1 to TRBJ1-2; D perhaps matches TRBD1 (6 bases). The CDR3 length is 16 residues. With 5 bases removed from V and 1 base from J, the gap between germline ends came to 16 bases. Germline V CDR1 and CDR2: KGHDR, SFDVKD. CDR3 nucleotides: TGTGCCACCAGTGGTACGAGGGCAGGGGATAACTATGGCTACACCTTC. Translating it yields CATSGTRAGDNYGYTF.

This clone was recorded a few times. The chain combines TRBV7-9 with TRBJ1-3, with unresolved D. The CDR3 has 15 residues. Germline CDR1 SEHNR, CDR2 FQNEAQ (reference sequence). V was cut by 5 bases and J by 4 bases, with 15 bases left in between. CDR3 DNA sequence: TGTGCCAGCAGCGCGGGCATATTGGGGGGAAACACCATATATTTT. Translating it yields CASSAGILGGNTIYF.

The gene calls are TRBV9 and TRBJ1-2, with a possible D match to TRBD1 (5 bases). Germline assignment: CDR1 SGDLS and CDR2 YYNGEE. This CDR3 is 15 amino acids long. V was cut by 0 bases and J by 3 bases, with 12 bases left in between. CDR3 DNA: TGTGCCAGCAGCGTAGGCGGGGAGGGGTACTATGGCTACACCTTC. It is translated as CASSVGGEGYYGYTF.

The chain recombines TRBV19 with TRBJ1-1; weak D call: TRBD1 (5 bases). This CDR3 has 11 residues. V was pared by 7 bases and J by 5 bases, with 8 bases between. CDR1 is LNHDA, CDR2 SQIVND, per germline (reference sequence). The CDR3 is CASIRGTEAFF. For the CDR3, the DNA is TGTGCCAGTATACGGGGGACTGAAGCTTTCTTT.

This clone showed up just once. This chain links TRBV5-4 with TRBJ2-6; 13 nucleotides agree with TRBD2. The CDR3 loop spans 17 amino acids. V lost 4 bases, J lost 4 bases, and 5 bases stayed unmatched. Germline V gene lookup returns CDR1 SGHNT and CDR2 YYREEE (reference sequence). CDR3 nucleotide sequence: TGTGCCAGCAGCCCAGGGACTAGCGGGACCGGGGCCAACGTCCTGACTTTC. This gives the protein CASSPGTSGTGANVLTF.

This clone came up a few times. The chain recombines TRBV7-2 with TRBJ1-3, with D possibly TRBD1 on 6 matching bases. The CDR3 length is 14 residues. Germline V gives CDR1 SGHTA, CDR2 FQGNSA. Trimming took off 5 bases at V and 3 bases at J, with 11 bases between the two ends. The CDR3 reads CASSIGQLGNTIYF. The DNA for the CDR3 is TGTGCCAGCAGCATAGGACAGCTTGGAAACACCATATATTTT.

V is TRBV18 and J is TRBJ1-3, with unresolved D. Trimming pared 3 bases from V and 0 bases from J, leaving 12 bases between. The germline V gene has CDR1 KGHSH and CDR2 LQKENI. CDR3 length: 16 residues. The CDR3 region is CASSPLQLRSGNTIYF. DNA for the CDR3: TGTGCCAGCTCACCTCTACAGCTACGCTCTGGAAACACCATATATTTT.

The chain links TRBV7-2 to TRBJ1-5, with TRBD1 as a possible D gene (6 bases). The V end lost 1 base, the J end lost 10 bases, and 17 bases lay between the germline ends. CDR3 length: 15 amino acids. Germline V gene lookup returns CDR1 SGHTA and CDR2 FQGNSA. DNA of the CDR3: TGTGCCAGCAGCTTAGTTGCGGCCGCAGGGGAACCCCAGCATTTT. Protein sequence: CASSLVAAAGEPQHF.

The chain carries TRBV27 and TRBJ2-1; 9 nucleotides match TRBD2. In germline, CDR1 is MNHEY, CDR2 SMNVEV (reference sequence). J lost 5 bases, V lost 5 bases, and 10 bases had no gene match. The CDR3 runs 16 residues. The CDR3 coding sequence is TGTGCCAGCAGTCCCGGGGTAGCGGGGGTTCACAATGAGCAGTTCTTC. This codes for CASSPGVAGVHNEQFF.

V gene TRBV9 combines with J gene TRBJ2-1, with D uncertain. Trimming took off 0 bases at V and 4 bases at J, with 5 bases between the two ends. CDR1 is SGDLS and CDR2 is YYNGEE in the germline V gene. The CDR3 length is 13 residues. The CDR3 DNA reads TGTGCCAGCAGCGTAGATCAATACAATGAGCAGTTCTTC. Amino acid sequence: CASSVDQYNEQFF. The variable domain in full, completed from reference TRBV9 and TRBJ2-1, reads DSGVTQTPKHLITATGQRVTLRCSPRSGDLSVYWYQQSLDQGLQFLIQYYNGEERAKGNILERFSAQQFPDLHSELNLSSLELGDSALYFCASSVDQYNEQFFGPGTRLTVL.

The V and J genes are TRBV7-8 and TRBJ1-5; 7 nucleotides line up with TRBD1. With V trimmed by 5 bases and J by 3 bases, 7 bases remained unmatched. Germline lookup yields CDR1 SGHVS and CDR2 FQNEAQ. The CDR3 extends over 15 amino acids. In nucleotides, the CDR3 is TGTGCCAGCAGCGAGGGGGCAAATATCAATCAGCCCCAGCATTTT. This gives the protein CASSEGANINQPQHF.

The rearrangement uses TRBV2 and TRBJ2-2; D possibly corresponds to TRBD2 (5 bases). Germline-derived CDR1 and CDR2 are SNHLY and FYNNEI. The V gene lost 4 bases and the J gene lost 4 bases, with 13 bases spanning the gap. This CDR3 is built from 15 residues. CDR3 sequence reads: CASSGTRGSTGELFF. In DNA form, the CDR3 reads TGTGCCAGCAGTGGGACCCGAGGGTCCACCGGGGAGCTGTTTTTT.

The V and J genes are TRBV3-1 (or the pseudogene TRBV3-2) and TRBJ2-3; 10 nucleotides align to TRBD2. The CDR3 is 16 amino acids. Trimming took 3 bases from V and 2 from J; bases not matched to a gene: 5. Germline V gene data show CDR1 as LGHDT and CDR2 as YNNKEL (reference sequence). CDR3 amino acids: CASSHSGRPITDTQYF. Here the CDR3 DNA reads TGTGCCAGCAGCCATAGCGGGAGGCCGATCACAGATACGCAGTATTTT.

V gene TRBV9 combines with J gene TRBJ2-1, with 7 bases identical to TRBD1. The CDR3 is made up of 16 amino acids. From germline, CDR1 is SGDLS and CDR2 YYNGEE. Trimming removed 3 bases from V and 4 bases from J; junction bases left unmatched: 10. CDR3: CASSETGTAAYNEQFF. CDR3 nucleotides: TGTGCCAGCAGCGAAACCGGGACAGCGGCATACAATGAGCAGTTCTTC.

V usage is TRBV6-5 and J usage is TRBJ1-6; 9 nucleotides agree with TRBD1. Germline V gene data show CDR1 as MNHEY and CDR2 as SVGAGI. The CDR3 contains 15 residues. V shed 6 bases, J shed 9 bases, and the junction held 9 bases outside the gene matches. The chain's CDR3 is CASSQLQGAVSPLHF. CDR3 nucleotides: TGTGCCAGCAGCCAATTACAGGGGGCAGTTTCACCCCTCCACTTT.